This T cell receptor (beta chain) was found in a study of T cell responses to AZD1222 COVID-19 vaccine. There are 15 residues in the CDR3. Germline assignment: CDR1 LNHDA and CDR2 SQIVND (reference sequence). V shed 6 bases and J shed 0 bases, with 12 bases lying between them. Using immunoSEQ multiplex PCR, the repertoire was profiled, and TCRdb retains in-frame clones only, with some absent. The table shows some 91,000 clones, with around 94% occurring only once. To note about this clone: Its antigen is undetermined.

Overall study results and limits: Mapped onto spike, vaccine-associated CD4 TCRs spanned it and were dominant at 160-218 and 743-854. Sampling captured repertoires only after the peak T cell response. White British people made up most donors, females outnumbered males, and clonal diversity was possibly underestimated.

The sequence was collected from an adult in good health. The chain has TRBV19 and TRBJ2-1; D is undetermined. Specimen: peripheral blood, collected on day 0 of AZD1222 vaccination. The CDR3 nucleotides are TGTGCCAGTAGCCAATCAAGGGTCTCCTACAATGAGCAGTTCTTC. It translates to CASSQSRVSYNEQFF.